The source of this TCR beta chain is a study of shared clonotypes between healthy human individuals. Study-wide points: Limitation of the genetic and exposure-history diversity represented came from the few donors. Tissue TCR repertoires likely differ from these blood-only repertoires.

The CDR3 is made up of 14 amino acids. Trimming took off 8 bases at V and 0 bases at J, with 13 bases between the two ends. Germline CDR1 MGHRA, CDR2 YSYEKL. Naive CD8 cells, CD45RO-negative and positively selected for CCR7, excluded terminally differentiated effector memory CD45RA+ cells. Comments on this clone: Its antigen is currently unknown.

Assay used: immunoSEQ multiplex PCR; TCRdb lists only in-frame clones, some missing. Among about 1,800,000 clones listed, approximately 94% were seen once. The V call is TRBV4-1, the J call TRBJ1-1; possibly TRBD1 for D (5 bases). The sequence was obtained from a man between 18 and 29 years old in good health. Sequencing was performed on naive CD8+ T cells sorted from blood. CDR3 sequence (DNA): TGCGCCAGCGCCGGGGGTCTGTTGAACACTGAAGCTTTCTTT. Encoded protein: CASAGGLLNTEAFF.